This T cell receptor (beta chain) was recovered during a study of blood T cell repertoires in COVID-19 (dated by TCRdb to 2019 to 2021). Regarding the study in general: The collaborator samples originated in the United States, Italy and Spain and spanned the acute and convalescent phases of COVID-19. The material from the prospective study consisted of cDNA or gDNA derived from T cells, B-cell-depleted T cells, or PBMCs. The samples were drawn from the first 160 participants of the ongoing ImmuneRACE study and from some 1,300 subjects provided by 6 global collaborators. The repertoires were released in a freely available public database meant as a resource for research on the immune response to SARS-CoV-2. Where available, HLA class I and class II types were taken from metadata supplied by the sample provider and were not determined by assay-based typing. Subjects who had been exposed to COVID-19, were actively infected with it, or had recovered from it provided the deeply sampled blood TCRbeta repertoires that made up the dataset. The sample metadata nearly always contained a de-identified subject ID, COVID-19 status, age in years and sex. Study-wide findings and limitations: The quantity of clinical and demographic metadata differed by source and by participant and was supplied without curation.

The collaborating institutions used their own protocols to collect whole blood in K2EDTA tubes. For TCRbeta analysis, collaborators shipped samples as frozen whole blood, isolated PBMCs, or DNA extracted from either of those sample types. The germline ends are 18 bases apart after V is trimmed by 6 bases and J by 4 bases. Measured from the cysteine to the phenylalanine, the CDR3 is 15 residues long. Only the CDR3 DNA is retained, 45 bases long and in frame from the first base. Reading the germline V gene gives CDR1 SGHAT and CDR2 FQNNGV. TCRbeta CDR3 regions were amplified from genomic DNA using the immunoSEQ Assay, a bias-controlled multiplex PCR. The source study handled its data this way. The number of nucleated cells in each sample was estimated from the amplification of reference gene primers within the assay. To quantify the absolute abundance of each unique TCRbeta CDR3 rearrangement, sequence reads were collapsed and filtered. For each sample, productive Simpson clonality was calculated as the square root of Simpson's diversity index over productive rearrangements. TCRdb took this table from immuneACCESS and kept in-frame rearrangements with V and J called. Such tables lack part of the clones; where checked against another copy, unresolved V genes explain under half of the gap, and the rest is unexplained. That table supplies the V and J calls and clone size; D and trimming were determined from the DNA. This sample gives approximately 250,000 clones in total; around nine tenths of them show up just once. Roughly 8% of the sample is held by the ten biggest clonotypes.

Of note for this clone: Its target antigen remains unknown. Per-base quality was not reported, and no clone a single base away is much larger than it.

In this chain, TRBV11-2 is recombined with TRBJ1-1; the D gene is possibly TRBD1, with 5 bases matching. The clonotype was recovered from a man between 40 and 49 years old with active or convalescent COVID-19. Sequencing was carried out using peripheral blood. The CDR3: CASRSPGEGSTEAFF. The DNA is TGTGCCAGCAGGTCCCCGGGGGAGGGAAGCACTGAAGCTTTCTTT.